These T cell receptor beta chains were read from a single sample in a study of beta chain features in type 1 diabetes. Generated by immunoSEQ multiplex PCR, the TCRdb table keeps only in-frame clones and is missing some. The sample has 680,000 or so clones; about an eighth are singletons. Sample: naive CD4+ T cells from blood. The receptors originated from a man younger than 35 with type 1 diabetes. Each CDR3 is given with its conserved first and last residue. D genes are given only for firm matches. Clone size, where shown, is once, few, many, or a class for clones that have expanded.

V gene	J gene	clone size	D gene	CDR3 DNA	CDR3 protein
TRBV29-1	TRBJ1-4	NA	NA	TGCAGCGTTTCGAAGGGGGAAAAACTGTTTTTT	CSVSKGEKLFF
TRBV30	TRBJ2-2	few	NA	TGTGCCTGGAGTGCCCTGCGGACCGGGACCGGGGAGCTGTTTTTT	CAWSALRTGTGELFF
TRBV19	TRBJ1-1	NA	NA	TGTGCCAGCTGGGGGACTCGCGCCGCGGAACAGAACACTGAAGCTTTCTTT	CASWGTRAAEQNTEAFF
TRBV6-5	TRBJ2-1	NA	NA	TGTGCCAGCAGTTACGGACAGAACAATGAGCAGTTCTTC	CASSYGQNNEQFF
TRBV13	TRBJ1-1	few	NA	TGTGCCAGCAGCCGACAGGAAGCTTTCTTT	CASSRQEAFF
TRBV29-1	TRBJ2-3	few	TRBD2	TGCAGCGTTGTGAGGCTAGCGGGGGACACCTCCCCAGATACGCAGTATTTT	CSVVRLAGDTSPDTQYF
TRBV14	TRBJ2-5	few	NA	TGTGCCAGCAGCCAGTTCCCGGCTAGCTGGGAGACCCAGTACTTC	CASSQFPASWETQYF
TRBV19	TRBJ1-2	few	NA	TGTGCCAGTAGTATCGCGATACACACCTATGGCTACACCTTC	CASSIAIHTYGYTF
TRBV15	TRBJ1-6	NA	NA	TGTGCCACCAGCATAGTCCGTAGCTCCTATAATTCACCCCTCCACTTT	CATSIVRSSYNSPLHF
TRBV2	TRBJ2-7	few	TRBD1	TGTGCCAGCACCGAAGTGGGGACAGGGAGGGCCTACGAGCAGTACTTC	CASTEVGTGRAYEQYF
TRBV27	TRBJ2-5	NA	NA	TGTGCCAGCAGAACAGGACAGCGACAAGAGACCCAGTACTTC	CASRTGQRQETQYF
TRBV30	TRBJ1-1	NA	TRBD1	TGTGCCTGGGGACAGGGGGTCTGGGCTGAAGCTTTCTTT	CAWGQGVWAEAFF
TRBV10-2	TRBJ1-6	NA	NA	TGCGCCAGCAACCCGGCGCCTAAAAATTCACCCCTCCACTTT	CASNPAPKNSPLHF
TRBV30	TRBJ2-1	many	TRBD2	TGTGCCTGGAGCGGAATAGCGGGGATCTACAATGAGCAGTTCTTC	CAWSGIAGIYNEQFF
TRBV4-1	TRBJ1-4	NA	NA	TGCGCCAGCAGCCAAGATCTTGAGGTTAGGAATGAAAAACTGTTTTTT	CASSQDLEVRNEKLFF
TRBV9	TRBJ2-2	few	TRBD2	TGTGCCAGCAGCCTTCTAGCGGGGATTCCCCCGAACACCGGGGAGCTGTTTTTT	CASSLLAGIPPNTGELFF
TRBV4-1	TRBJ1-4	few	NA	TGCGCCAGCAGCCCTCTCGACGGAAGGGTTGAAAAACTGTTTTTT	CASSPLDGRVEKLFF
TRBV18	TRBJ2-1	NA	NA	TGTGCCAGCTCACCAGGGGCAGGGACCTACAATGAGCAGTTCTTC	CASSPGAGTYNEQFF
TRBV5-1	TRBJ2-3	few	NA	TGCGCCAGCAGCTCTCCCGGCACAGATACGCAGTATTTT	CASSSPGTDTQYF
TRBV30	TRBJ2-2	NA	NA	TGTGCCTGGAGTGCGGTTTGGGCATTGAACACCGGGGAGCTGTTTTTT	CAWSAVWALNTGELFF
TRBV29-1	TRBJ1-1	NA	TRBD1	TGCAGCGTGCTACCCAGGGGGCTCGGGAACACTGAAGCTTTCTTT	CSVLPRGLGNTEAFF
TRBV5-1	TRBJ1-2	NA	NA	TGCGCCAGCAGCCTAGGCTCTGGGTGGGATGGCTACACCTTC	CASSLGSGWDGYTF
TRBV7-4	TRBJ2-6	few	NA	TGTGCCAGCAGCTGCGGACGCTCCTCTGGGGCCAACGTCCTGACTTTC	CASSCGRSSGANVLTF
TRBV18	TRBJ2-7	NA	NA	TGTGCCAGCTCACCACCGGACCATCCCTACGAGCAGTACTTC	CASSPPDHPYEQYF
TRBV6-5	TRBJ2-3	few	NA	TGTGCCAGCAGTCAGGCCGGGGGTTATACGCAGTATTTT	CASSQAGGYTQYF
TRBV7-2	TRBJ1-4	NA	NA	TGTGCCAGCAGCTTTATCAGTACGCCAACTAATGAAAAACTGTTTTTT	CASSFISTPTNEKLFF
TRBV9	TRBJ2-2	few	NA	TGTGCCAGCAGCGTAGGGGTAGGGAGCACCGGGGAGCTGTTTTTT	CASSVGVGSTGELFF
TRBV25-1	TRBJ2-2	few	TRBD1	TGTGCCAGCAGTGATGTGCGTACAGGGGGGCGGGAGCTGTTTTTT	CASSDVRTGGRELFF